This T cell receptor (beta chain) came from a study of long-term antiretroviral therapy in people with HIV. Germline V gives CDR1 MDHEN, CDR2 SYDVKM. The junction had 1 base not matched to a gene; V was cut back by 4 bases and J by 5 bases. This CDR3 contains 14 residues. They ran version v3.0 of the immunoSEQ assay at survey level. Data came from immunoSEQ multiplex PCR; TCRdb stores just in-frame clones and leaves some out. The sample gives over 30,000 clones, about four fifths of which show up once; approximately 2.9% is in the top ten. This TCR derives from a man between 18 and 35 years old with HIV. The sample was unsorted PBMCs, taken 1.9 years after starting antiretroviral therapy. The genes are TRBV28 and TRBJ1-5, with TRBD1 identical over 11 bases. The CDR3 sequence: CASSWTGGYQPQHF. The CDR3 bases are TGTGCCAGCAGTTGGACAGGGGGCTATCAGCCCCAGCATTTT.